The next 6 T cell receptor beta chains were all read from a single sample in a study of early T cells in non-severe SARS-CoV-2 infection. TCRdb processed the 5' RACE reads anew with MiXCR; each CDR3 protein has one entry. The sample includes approximately 88,000 distinct CDR3 sequences, roughly 13% of them seen just once. Source material: whole blood. The receptors stem from an adult who was a healthcare worker with PCR-confirmed SARS-CoV-2 infection or an uninfected control (not recorded which).

The gene calls are TRBV3-1 and TRBJ2-7; 9 positions agree with TRBD1. Germline V CDR1 and CDR2: LGHDT, YNNKEL (reference sequence). The CDR3 runs to 17 residues. Trimming at V came to 5 bases and at J to 3 bases, leaving 14 bases not matched to a gene. CDR3 sequence: CASSARGDRVRGYEQYF. The CDR3 DNA reads TGTGCCAGCAGCGCCCGTGGGGACAGGGTACGGGGCTACGAGCAGTACTTC.

Turning to this clonotype: This sequence may be a read error, since a much larger clone differs from it by one base. V usage is TRBV30 and J usage is TRBJ1-1, with unresolved D. V was shortened by 0 bases and J by 3 bases, with 14 bases between the two germline ends. Germline assignment: CDR1 GTSNPN and CDR2 SVGIG (reference sequence). The CDR3 runs to 15 residues. The CDR3 is CAWSVPTGRDTEAFF. Here the CDR3 DNA reads TGTGCCTGGAGTGTCCCTACGGGCCGGGACACTGAAGCTTTCTTT.

The table lists this clonotype with a few counts. V and J are TRBV24-1 and TRBJ2-3, with D perhaps given as TRBD1 or TRBD2 (6 bases each). CDR3 size: 15 residues. Per the germline V gene, CDR1 is KGHDR and CDR2 is SFDVKD. Trimming took 1 base from V and 5 from J, leaving 12 bases between them. CDR3 bases: TGTGCCACCAGTGATTTCCGGAGGGGGATAGATACGCAGTATTTT. The encoded protein is CATSDFRRGIDTQYF.

This clonotype was counted at least ten times. Written as DNA, the CDR3 is TGTGCCAGCAGCTTAGATCTAGTAGCAGCGGATACGCAGTATTTT. Translation gives CASSLDLVAADTQYF. The J gene is TRBJ2-3, the V gene TRBV11-2; no clear D. Deletions cut 0 bases from V and 6 bases from J, with 13 bases between. CDR1 SGHAT and CDR2 FQNNGV come from the germline V gene. The length of the CDR3 is 15 residues.

The V gene is TRBV27, the J gene TRBJ2-7; TRBD2 might be the D (6 bases). Germline lookup yields CDR1 MNHEY and CDR2 SMNVEV (reference sequence). The CDR3 sequence is 12 residues long. Trimming removed 7 bases from V and 7 bases from J, with 14 bases in between. CDR3 protein: CASTRVGGEQYF. CDR3 in DNA: TGTGCCAGCACCAGGGTGGGAGGTGAGCAGTACTTC.

J is TRBJ2-7 and V is TRBV9; D perhaps matches TRBD1 (6 bases). This CDR3 has 17 amino acids. The germline V gene has CDR1 SGDLS and CDR2 YYNGEE. V was trimmed by 0 bases and J by 2 bases, leaving 18 bases between them. CDR3 sequence: CASSVGPGHPTTYEQYF. For the CDR3, the DNA is TGTGCCAGCAGCGTAGGACCGGGACACCCGACGACCTACGAGCAGTACTTC.